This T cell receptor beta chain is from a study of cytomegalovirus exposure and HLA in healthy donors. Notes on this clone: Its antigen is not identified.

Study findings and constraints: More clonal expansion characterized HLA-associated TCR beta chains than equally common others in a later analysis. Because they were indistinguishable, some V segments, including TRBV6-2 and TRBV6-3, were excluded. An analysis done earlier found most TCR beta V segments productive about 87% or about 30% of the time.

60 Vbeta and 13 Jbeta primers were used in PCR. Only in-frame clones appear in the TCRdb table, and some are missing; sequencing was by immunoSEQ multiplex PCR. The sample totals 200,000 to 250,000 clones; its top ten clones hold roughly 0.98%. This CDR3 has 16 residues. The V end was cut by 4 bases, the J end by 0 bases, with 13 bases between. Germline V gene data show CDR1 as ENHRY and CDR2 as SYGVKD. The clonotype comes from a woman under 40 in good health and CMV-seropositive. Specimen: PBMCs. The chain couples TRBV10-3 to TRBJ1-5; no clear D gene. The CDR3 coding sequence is TGTGCCATCAGTGCAAAAGCAGGATTTAGCAATCAGCCCCAGCATTTT. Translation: CAISAKAGFSNQPQHF.